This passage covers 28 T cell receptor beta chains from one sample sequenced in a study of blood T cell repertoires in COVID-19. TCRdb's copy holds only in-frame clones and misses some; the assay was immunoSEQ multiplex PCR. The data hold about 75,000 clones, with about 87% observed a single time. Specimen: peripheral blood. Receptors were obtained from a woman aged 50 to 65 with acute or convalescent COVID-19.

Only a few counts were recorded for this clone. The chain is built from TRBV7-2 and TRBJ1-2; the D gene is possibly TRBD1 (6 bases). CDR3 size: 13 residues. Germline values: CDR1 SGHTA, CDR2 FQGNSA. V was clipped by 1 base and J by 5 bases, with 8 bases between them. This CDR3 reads CASSLGGRYGYTF. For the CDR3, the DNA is TGTGCCAGCAGCTTAGGGGGGCGGTATGGCTACACCTTC. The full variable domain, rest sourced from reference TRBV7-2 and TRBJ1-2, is GAGVSQSPSNKVTEKGKDVELRCDPISGHTALYWYRQSLGQGLEFLIYFQGNSAPDKSGLPSDRFSAERTGGSVSTLTIQRTQQEDSAVYLCASSLGGRYGYTFGSGTRLTVV.

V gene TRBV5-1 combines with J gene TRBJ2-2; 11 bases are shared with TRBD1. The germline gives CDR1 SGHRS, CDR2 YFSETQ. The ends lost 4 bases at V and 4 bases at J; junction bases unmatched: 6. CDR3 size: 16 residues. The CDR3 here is CASSPGGTGGTGELFF. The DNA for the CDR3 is TGCGCCAGCAGCCCCGGGGGGACAGGGGGCACCGGGGAGCTGTTTTTT.

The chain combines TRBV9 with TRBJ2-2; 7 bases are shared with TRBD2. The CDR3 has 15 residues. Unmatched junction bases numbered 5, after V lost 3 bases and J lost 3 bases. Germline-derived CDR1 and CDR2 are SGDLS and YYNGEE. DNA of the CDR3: TGTGCCAGCAGCGGAGGGAGGGTGGACACCGGGGAGCTGTTTTTT. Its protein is CASSGGRVDTGELFF.

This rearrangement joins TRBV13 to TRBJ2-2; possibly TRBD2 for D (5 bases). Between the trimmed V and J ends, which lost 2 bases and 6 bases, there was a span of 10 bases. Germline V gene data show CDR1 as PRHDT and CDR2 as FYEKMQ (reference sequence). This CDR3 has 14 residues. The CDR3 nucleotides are TGTGCCAGCAGCTTATTTGGAGGTCCCGGGGAGCTGTTTTTT. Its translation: CASSLFGGPGELFF.

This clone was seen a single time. CDR3 protein: CASSALPPGGPGFDTQYF. The DNA of the CDR3 is TGTGCCAGCAGTGCCCTGCCTCCGGGGGGGCCGGGTTTCGATACGCAGTATTTT. J is TRBJ2-3 and V is TRBV6-4; 8 positions agree with TRBD2. CDR3 length equals 18 residues. V trimming: 4 bases; J trimming: 6 bases; junction bases outside the gene matches: 18. Germline CDR1 reads MRHNA; CDR2 reads SNTAGT.

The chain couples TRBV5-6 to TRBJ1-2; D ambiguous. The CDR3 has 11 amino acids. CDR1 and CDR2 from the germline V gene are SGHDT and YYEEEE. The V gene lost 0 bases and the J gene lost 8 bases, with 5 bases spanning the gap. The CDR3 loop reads CASSLAGGYTF. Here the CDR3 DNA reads TGTGCCAGCAGCTTGGCAGGCGGCTACACCTTC.

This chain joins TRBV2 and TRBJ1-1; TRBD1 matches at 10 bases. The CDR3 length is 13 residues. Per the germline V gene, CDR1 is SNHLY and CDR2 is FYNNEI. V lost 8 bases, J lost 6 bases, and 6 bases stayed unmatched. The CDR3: CASEGQGLAEAFF. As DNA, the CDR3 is TGTGCCAGCGAGGGACAGGGGTTAGCTGAAGCTTTCTTT.

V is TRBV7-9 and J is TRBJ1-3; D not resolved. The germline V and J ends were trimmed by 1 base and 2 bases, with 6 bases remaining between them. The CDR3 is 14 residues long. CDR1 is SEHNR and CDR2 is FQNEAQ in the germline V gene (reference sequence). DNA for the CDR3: TGTGCCAGCAGCTTAGATAGAGCTGGAAACACCATATATTTT. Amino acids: CASSLDRAGNTIYF.

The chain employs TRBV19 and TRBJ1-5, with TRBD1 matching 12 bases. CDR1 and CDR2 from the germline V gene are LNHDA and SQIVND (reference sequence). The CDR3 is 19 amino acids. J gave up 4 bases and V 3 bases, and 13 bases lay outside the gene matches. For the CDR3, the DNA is TGTGCCAGTAGTATCCATCCCGGGACAGGGGGCTTGTGGAATCAGCCCCAGCATTTT. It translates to CASSIHPGTGGLWNQPQHF.

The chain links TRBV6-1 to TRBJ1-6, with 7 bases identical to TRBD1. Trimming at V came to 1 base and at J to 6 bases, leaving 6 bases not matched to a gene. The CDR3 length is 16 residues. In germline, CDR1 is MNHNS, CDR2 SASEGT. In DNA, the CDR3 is TGTGCCAGCAGTGAAGTGGGACAGTGGGCTAATTCACCCCTCCACTTT. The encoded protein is CASSEVGQWANSPLHF.

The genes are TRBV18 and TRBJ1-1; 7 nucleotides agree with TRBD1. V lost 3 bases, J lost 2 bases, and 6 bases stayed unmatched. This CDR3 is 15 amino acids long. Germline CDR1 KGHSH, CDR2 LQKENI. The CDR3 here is CASSPATGVNTEAFF. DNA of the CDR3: TGTGCCAGCTCACCGGCTACAGGGGTAAACACTGAAGCTTTCTTT.

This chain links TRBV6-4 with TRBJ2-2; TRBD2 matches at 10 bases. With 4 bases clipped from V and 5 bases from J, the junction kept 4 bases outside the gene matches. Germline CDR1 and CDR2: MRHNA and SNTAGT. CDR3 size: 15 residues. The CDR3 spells CASSAAGGPTGELFF. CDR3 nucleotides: TGTGCCAGCAGTGCAGCGGGAGGGCCAACCGGGGAGCTGTTTTTT.

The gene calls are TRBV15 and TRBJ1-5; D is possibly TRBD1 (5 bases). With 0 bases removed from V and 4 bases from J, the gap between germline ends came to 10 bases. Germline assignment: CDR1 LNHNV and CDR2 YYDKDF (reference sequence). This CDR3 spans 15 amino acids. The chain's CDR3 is CATSRDKGPNQPQHF. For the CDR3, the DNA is TGTGCCACCAGCAGAGATAAGGGGCCTAATCAGCCCCAGCATTTT.

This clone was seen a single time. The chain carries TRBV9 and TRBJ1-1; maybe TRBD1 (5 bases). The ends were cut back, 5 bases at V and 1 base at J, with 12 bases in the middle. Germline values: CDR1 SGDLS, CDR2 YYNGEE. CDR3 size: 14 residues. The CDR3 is CASSPRVQNTEAFF. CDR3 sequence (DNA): TGTGCCAGCAGTCCCAGGGTTCAGAACACTGAAGCTTTCTTT.

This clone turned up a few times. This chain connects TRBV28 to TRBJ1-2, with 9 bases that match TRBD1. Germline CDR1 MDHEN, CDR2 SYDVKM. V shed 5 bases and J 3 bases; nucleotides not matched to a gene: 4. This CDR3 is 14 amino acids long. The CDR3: CASSRQGVDYGYTF. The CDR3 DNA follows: TGTGCCAGCAGTCGACAGGGGGTTGACTATGGCTACACCTTC.

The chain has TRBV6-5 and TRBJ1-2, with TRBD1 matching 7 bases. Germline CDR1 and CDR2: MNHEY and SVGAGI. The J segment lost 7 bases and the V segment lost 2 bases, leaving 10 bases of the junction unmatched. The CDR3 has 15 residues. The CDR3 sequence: CASSYDVTGIGGYTF. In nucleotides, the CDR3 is TGTGCCAGCAGTTACGACGTGACAGGGATAGGTGGCTACACCTTC.

The CDR3 DNA follows: TGCGCCACCGCGGCGCCCAGCTCCTACAATGAGCAGTTCTTC. Translated, it gives CATAAPSSYNEQFF. This sequence joins TRBV10-2 and TRBJ2-1; unclear D gene. Trimming removed 10 bases from V and 0 bases from J, with 13 bases in between. The germline CDR1 and CDR2 sequences are WSHSY and SAAADI. The CDR3 covers 14 residues.

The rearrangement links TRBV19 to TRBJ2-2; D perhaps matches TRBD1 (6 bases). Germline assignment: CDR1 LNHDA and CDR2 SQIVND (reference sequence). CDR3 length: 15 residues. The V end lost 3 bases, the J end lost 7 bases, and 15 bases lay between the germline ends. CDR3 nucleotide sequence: TGTGCCAGTAGTATTGGTGCAGGGGTCAGCGGGGAGCTGTTTTTT. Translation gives CASSIGAGVSGELFF.

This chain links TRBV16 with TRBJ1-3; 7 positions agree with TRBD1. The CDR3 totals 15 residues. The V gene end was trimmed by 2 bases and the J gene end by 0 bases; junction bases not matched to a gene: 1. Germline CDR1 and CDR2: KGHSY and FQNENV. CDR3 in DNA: TGTGCCAGCAGCCAAGACAGGGTCTCTGGAAACACCATATATTTT. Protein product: CASSQDRVSGNTIYF.

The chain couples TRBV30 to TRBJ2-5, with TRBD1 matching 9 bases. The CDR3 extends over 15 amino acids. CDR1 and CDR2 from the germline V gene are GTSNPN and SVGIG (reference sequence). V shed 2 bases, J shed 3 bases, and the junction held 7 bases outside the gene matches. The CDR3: CAWSTPRDREETQYF. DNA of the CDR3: TGTGCCTGGAGTACCCCTAGGGACAGGGAAGAGACCCAGTACTTC.

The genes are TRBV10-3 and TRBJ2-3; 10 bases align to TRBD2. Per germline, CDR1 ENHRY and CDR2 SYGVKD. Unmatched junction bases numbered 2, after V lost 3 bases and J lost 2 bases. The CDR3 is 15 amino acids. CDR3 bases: TGTGCCATCAGTGAACTAGCGGGGTACACAGATACGCAGTATTTT. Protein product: CAISELAGYTDTQYF.

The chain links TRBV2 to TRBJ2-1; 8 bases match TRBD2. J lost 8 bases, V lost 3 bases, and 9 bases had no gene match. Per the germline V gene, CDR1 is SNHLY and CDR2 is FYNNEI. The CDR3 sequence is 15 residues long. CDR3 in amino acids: CASSDRLAPEDEQFF. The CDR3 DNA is TGTGCCAGCAGTGACCGACTAGCGCCTGAGGATGAGCAGTTCTTC.

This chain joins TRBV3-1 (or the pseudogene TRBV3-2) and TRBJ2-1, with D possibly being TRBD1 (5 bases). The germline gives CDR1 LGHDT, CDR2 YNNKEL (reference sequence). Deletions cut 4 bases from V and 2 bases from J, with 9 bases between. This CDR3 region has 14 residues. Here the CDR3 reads CASSPLGPYNEQFF. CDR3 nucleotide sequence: TGTGCCAGCAGCCCGCTGGGGCCCTACAATGAGCAGTTCTTC.

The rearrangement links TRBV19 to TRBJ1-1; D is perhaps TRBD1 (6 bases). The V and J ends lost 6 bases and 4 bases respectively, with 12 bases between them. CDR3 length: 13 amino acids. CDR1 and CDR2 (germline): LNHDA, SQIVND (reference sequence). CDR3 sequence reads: CASSPEGGTEAFF. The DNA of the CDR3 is TGTGCCAGTAGCCCGGAAGGGGGCACTGAAGCTTTCTTT.

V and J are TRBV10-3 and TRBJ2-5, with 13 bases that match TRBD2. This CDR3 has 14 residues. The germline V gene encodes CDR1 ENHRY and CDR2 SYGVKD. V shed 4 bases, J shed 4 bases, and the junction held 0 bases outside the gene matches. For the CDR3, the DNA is TGTGCCATCAGTGGGACTAGCGGGAGAGAGACCCAGTACTTC. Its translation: CAISGTSGRETQYF.

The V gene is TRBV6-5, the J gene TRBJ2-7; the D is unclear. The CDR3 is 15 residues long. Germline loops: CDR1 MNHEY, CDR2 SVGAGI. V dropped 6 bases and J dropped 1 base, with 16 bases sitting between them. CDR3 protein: CASRESMFGSYEQYF. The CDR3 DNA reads TGTGCCAGCAGAGAGTCAATGTTTGGTTCCTACGAGCAGTACTTC.

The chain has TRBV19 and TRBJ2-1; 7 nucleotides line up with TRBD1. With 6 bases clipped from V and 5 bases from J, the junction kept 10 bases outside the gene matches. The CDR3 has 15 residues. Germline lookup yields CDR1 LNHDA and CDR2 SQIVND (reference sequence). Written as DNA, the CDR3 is TGTGCCAGTAGGCGACTCGGGACAGCTGACAATGAGCAGTTCTTC. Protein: CASRRLGTADNEQFF.

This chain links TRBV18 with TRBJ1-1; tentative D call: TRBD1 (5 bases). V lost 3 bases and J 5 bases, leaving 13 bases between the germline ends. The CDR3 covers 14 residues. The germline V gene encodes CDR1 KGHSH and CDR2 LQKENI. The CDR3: CASSPLGGGTEAFF. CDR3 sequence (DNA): TGTGCCAGCTCACCGCTGGGGGGGGGAACTGAAGCTTTCTTT. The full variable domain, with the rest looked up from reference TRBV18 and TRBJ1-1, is NAGVMQNPRHLVRRRGQEARLRCSPMKGHSHVYWYRQLPEEGLKFMVYLQKENIIDESGMPKERFSAEFPKEGPSILRIQQVVRGDSAAYFCASSPLGGGTEAFFGQGTRLTVV.